This passage covers 6 T cell receptor beta chains from one sample sequenced in a study of shared clonotypes between healthy human individuals. Only in-frame clones appear in the TCRdb table, and some are missing; sequencing was by immunoSEQ multiplex PCR. The sample holds millions of clones, over 85% seen once. Sequenced: naive CD4+ T cells from PBMCs. Subset described: CD45RA+ positively selected. The receptor set was obtained from a man between 18 and 29 years old in good health. Some clones in this sample may be carry-over from other donors' samples.

The V and J genes are TRBV9 and TRBJ2-5, with 13 bases fitting TRBD2. Trimming at V came to 4 bases and at J to 5 bases, leaving 8 bases not matched to a gene. The CDR3 loop spans 16 amino acids. Germline CDR1 reads SGDLS; CDR2 reads YYNGEE. CDR3 sequence (DNA): TGTGCCAGCAGCTCACTAGCGGGAGGGCGACCGGAGACCCAGTACTTC. Translation gives CASSSLAGGRPETQYF. Together with reference TRBV9 and TRBJ2-5, the CDR3 gives the full variable domain: DSGVTQTPKHLITATGQRVTLRCSPRSGDLSVYWYQQSLDQGLQFLIQYYNGEERAKGNILERFSAQQFPDLHSELNLSSLELGDSALYFCASSSLAGGRPETQYFGPGTRLLVL.

In regard to this clone: The junction departs from germline at one end; a sequencing error may be responsible. J is TRBJ2-7 and V is TRBV29-1; TRBD2 matches at 7 bases. This CDR3 has 13 amino acids. Germline V gene lookup returns CDR1 SQVTM and CDR2 ANQGSEA. The DNA for the CDR3 is TGCAGCGTTGCGTCCGTGGGGGGGGAAGTTTTAGACTTC. It encodes CSVASVGGEVLDF.

This sequence joins TRBV5-4 and TRBJ1-2, with 7 bases matching TRBD1. Germline assignment: CDR1 SGHNT and CDR2 YYREEE (reference sequence). The V and J ends lost 2 bases and 1 base, in that order; junction bases with no gene match: 8. The CDR3 sequence is 16 residues long. This CDR3 reads CASSLTIGQVNYGYTF. CDR3 DNA sequence: TGTGCCAGCAGCTTAACTATCGGACAGGTTAACTATGGCTACACCTTC.

In the case of this clone: Other DNA sequences of this sample code for an identical CDR3. The CDR3 is CASSLRPQETQYF. In DNA form, the CDR3 reads TGTGCCAGCAGTTTACGCCCCCAAGAGACCCAGTACTTC. This chain connects TRBV27 to TRBJ2-5; D not resolved. Trimming pared 2 bases from V and 1 base from J, leaving 5 bases between. CDR1 and CDR2 from the germline V gene are MNHEY and SMNVEV (reference sequence). CDR3 length: 13 residues.

This chain uses TRBV4-2 with TRBJ2-5; the match to TRBD1 covers 7 bases. The junction had 11 bases not matched to a gene; V was cut back by 1 base and J by 0 bases. CDR1 is LGHNA, CDR2 YNFKEQ, per germline. The length of the CDR3 is 18 residues. The CDR3 sequence: CASSQGGVRDRYQETQYF. The CDR3 coding sequence is TGTGCCAGCAGCCAAGGGGGAGTACGGGACAGATACCAAGAGACCCAGTACTTC.

This rearrangement joins TRBV18 to TRBJ1-2, with a weak D call TRBD1 (6 bases). CDR1 and CDR2 (germline): KGHSH, LQKENI. V was clipped by 5 bases and J by 8 bases, with 12 bases between them. The CDR3 has 12 amino acids. This CDR3 reads CASSNNRDGYTF. The CDR3 bases are TGTGCCAGCTCAAACAACAGGGACGGCTACACCTTC.